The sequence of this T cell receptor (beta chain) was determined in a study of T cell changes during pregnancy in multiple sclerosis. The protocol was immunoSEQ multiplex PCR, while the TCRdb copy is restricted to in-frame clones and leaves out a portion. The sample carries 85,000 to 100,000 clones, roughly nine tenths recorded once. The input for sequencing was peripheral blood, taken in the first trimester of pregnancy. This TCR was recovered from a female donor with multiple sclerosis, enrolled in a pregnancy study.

As DNA, the CDR3 is TGTGCCAGCAGCCAAGATTTGATGGGGACAGGGGGCCATGGCTACACCTTC. Translation: CASSQDLMGTGGHGYTF. V usage is TRBV4-2 and J usage is TRBJ1-2; 12 bases line up with TRBD1. V was clipped by 0 bases and J by 6 bases; unmatched bases: 8. Germline V gives CDR1 LGHNA, CDR2 YNFKEQ. This CDR3 contains 17 residues.